This entry lists 23 T cell receptor beta chains sequenced from one sample in a study of blood T cell repertoires in COVID-19. Profiling relied on immunoSEQ multiplex PCR, and the TCRdb table lists in-frame clones only, not all of them. Seen here are 120,000 or so clones, approximately 90% observed once, and the top ten hold over 1.5%. The material sequenced was peripheral blood. The receptors come from a human donor in a cohort sampled during active COVID-19.

The chain couples TRBV19 to TRBJ1-5, with 12 bases fitting TRBD1. This CDR3 comprises 16 residues. Germline V CDR1 and CDR2: LNHDA, SQIVND (reference sequence). J was trimmed by 6 bases and V by 4 bases; bases with no gene match: 7. The CDR3 nucleotides read TGTGCCAGTAGTACCCAGGGACAGGGGGCAGGTCAGCCCCAGCATTTT. This gives the protein CASSTQGQGAGQPQHF.

The chain uses TRBV11-2 and TRBJ2-1; D is undetermined. This CDR3 has 16 residues. V lost 1 base to trimming and J lost 3 bases, with 13 bases between them. The V gene's germline CDR1 is SGHAT and CDR2 FQNNGV. The CDR3 reads CASSLGRSFGYNEQFF. Here the CDR3 DNA reads TGTGCCAGCAGCTTAGGTCGGTCTTTCGGCTACAATGAGCAGTTCTTC.

The chain combines TRBV5-4 with TRBJ2-7; D might be TRBD1 (5 bases). This CDR3 has 13 amino acids. Per germline, CDR1 SGHNT and CDR2 YYREEE (reference sequence). The germline V and J ends were trimmed by 1 base and 2 bases, with 7 bases remaining between them. CDR3 bases: TGTGCCAGCAGCTTGATGGACACCTACGAGCAGTACTTC. This gives the protein CASSLMDTYEQYF.

The chain joins TRBV27 to TRBJ1-6, with TRBD1 matching over 9 bases. From germline, CDR1 is MNHEY and CDR2 SMNVEV (reference sequence). The CDR3 length is 15 residues. Unmatched junction bases numbered 12, after V lost 3 bases and J lost 15 bases. The CDR3 loop reads CASSFQRQGVASLHF. The CDR3 region has the DNA TGTGCCAGCAGTTTTCAGAGACAGGGGGTCGCCAGCCTCCACTTT.

This rearrangement joins TRBV3-1 (or the pseudogene TRBV3-2) to TRBJ2-5; 7 nucleotides line up with TRBD1. This CDR3 spans 14 amino acids. V lost 3 bases, J lost 0 bases, and 1 base stayed unmatched. Germline values: CDR1 LGHDT, CDR2 YNNKEL (reference sequence). As DNA, the CDR3 is TGTGCCAGCAGCCAGACAGGGAACCAAGAGACCCAGTACTTC. The encoded protein is CASSQTGNQETQYF.

The chain combines TRBV7-9 with TRBJ2-2; 7 bases align to TRBD1. Germline V gives CDR1 SEHNR, CDR2 FQNEAQ (reference sequence). The trim removed 4 bases at V and 5 bases at J, leaving 4 bases unmatched. The CDR3 contains 14 residues. The CDR3 is CASSYDRATGELFF. The CDR3 bases are TGTGCCAGCAGCTACGACAGGGCTACCGGGGAGCTGTTTTTT.

As concerns this clone: Other DNA sequences in the same sample also yield this CDR3. The chain couples TRBV7-8 to TRBJ2-7, with 8 bases that match TRBD2. This CDR3 has 15 amino acids. V was clipped by 1 base and J by 2 bases; unmatched bases: 4. Germline values: CDR1 SGHVS, CDR2 FQNEAQ. Here the CDR3 DNA reads TGTGCCAGCAGCTTAGTCGCGGGGGGCACCTACGAGCAGTACTTC. It codes for CASSLVAGGTYEQYF.

Remarks on this clone: Other DNA sequences in this specimen translate into the identical CDR3. The chain is built from TRBV12-3 or TRBV12-4 and TRBJ2-5; D is unclear. The V end lost 6 bases, the J end lost 1 base, and 9 bases lay between the germline ends. The CDR3 is made up of 13 amino acids. The CDR3 DNA follows: TGTGCCAGCAGGGAGAGGAGCCAAGAGACCCAGTACTTC. It encodes CASRERSQETQYF.

V is TRBV3-1 (or the pseudogene TRBV3-2) and J is TRBJ1-2; D ambiguous. V lost 1 base and J lost 2, with 8 bases in between. There are 14 residues in the CDR3. Germline loops: CDR1 LGHDT, CDR2 YNNKEL (reference sequence). CDR3 protein: CASSQGTLNYGYTF. The CDR3 DNA is TGTGCCAGCAGCCAAGGGACTTTGAACTATGGCTACACCTTC.

The chain links TRBV6-5 to TRBJ1-1; 8 bases align to TRBD1. There are 14 residues in the CDR3. The trim removed 5 bases at V and 13 bases at J, leaving 15 bases unmatched. Germline V gene data show CDR1 as MNHEY and CDR2 as SVGAGI. The CDR3 coding sequence is TGTGCCAGCAGTCAATCGTTGGACAGGGTCAACGGTTTCTTT. Protein sequence: CASSQSLDRVNGFF.

The chain has TRBV28 and TRBJ2-7; TRBD2 agrees at 9 bases. The CDR3 runs to 15 residues. Germline V lookup: CDR1 MDHEN, CDR2 SYDVKM. V trimming: 6 bases; J trimming: 2 bases; junction bases outside the gene matches: 8. The CDR3 loop reads CASRGQVAGAYEQYF. CDR3 DNA: TGTGCCAGCAGAGGTCAAGTAGCGGGAGCCTACGAGCAGTACTTC.

The V gene is TRBV5-5, the J gene TRBJ2-6; the match to TRBD1 covers 8 bases. Germline CDR1 SGHKS, CDR2 YYEKEE (reference sequence). V was pared by 4 bases and J by 4 bases, with 13 bases of the junction left unmatched. The length of the CDR3 is 18 residues. The chain's CDR3 is CASSPISGQGSGANVLTF. DNA of the CDR3: TGTGCCAGCAGCCCCATCTCCGGACAGGGAAGCGGGGCCAACGTCCTGACTTTC.

This rearrangement joins TRBV7-2 to TRBJ2-5; the D gene is possibly TRBD1 (5 bases). CDR1 is SGHTA, CDR2 FQGNSA, per germline. Deletions cut 1 base from V and 9 bases from J, with 9 bases between. This CDR3 is built from 12 residues. The DNA of the CDR3 is TGTGCCAGCAGCTTAGAGCTAGGGGCCCAGTACTTC. This codes for CASSLELGAQYF.

In DNA, the CDR3 is TGTGCAAGTCGCTTAGAAACTAGCGGGGAGACTACAGATACGCAGTATTTT. Amino acids: CASRLETSGETTDTQYF. The genes are TRBV12-2 and TRBJ2-3; the D segment call TRBD2 is taken from the table without a DNA check. TRBV12-2 is noted as a pseudogene. The CDR3 length is 17 residues.

The chain couples TRBV30 to TRBJ2-5; no reliable D call. In germline, CDR1 is GTSNPN, CDR2 SVGIG (reference sequence). CDR3 length equals 12 residues. V was pared by 0 bases and J by 5 bases, with 7 bases between. The CDR3 loop is CAWSVLFETQYF. The CDR3 DNA reads as TGTGCCTGGAGTGTACTATTTGAGACCCAGTACTTC.

The chain uses TRBV11-2 and TRBJ2-7, with 9 bases identical to TRBD2. The ends lost 0 bases at V and 6 bases at J; junction bases unmatched: 3. The germline CDR1 and CDR2 sequences are SGHAT and FQNNGV. The CDR3 covers 14 residues. The CDR3 protein is CASSLDRRGGEQYF. As DNA, the CDR3 is TGTGCCAGCAGCTTAGATCGGCGGGGGGGCGAGCAGTACTTC.

The chain combines TRBV14 with TRBJ1-1; TRBD1 is a possible D gene (5 bases). The length of the CDR3 is 13 residues. CDR1 is SGHDN and CDR2 is FVKESK in the germline V gene. Trimming cost V 4 bases and J 5 bases, with 11 bases left between them. This CDR3 reads CASSRQQATEAFF. CDR3 coding DNA: TGTGCCAGCAGCCGACAGCAGGCGACTGAAGCTTTCTTT.

The chain uses TRBV2 and TRBJ2-5; perhaps TRBD2 as D (6 bases). The CDR3 is 16 amino acids. The germline V gene has CDR1 SNHLY and CDR2 FYNNEI. V lost 3 bases, J lost 5 bases, and 19 bases lay in between. DNA for the CDR3: TGTGCCAGCAGTGAGAAGGAGGGCACGGGCGGGGAGACCCAGTACTTC. Translation: CASSEKEGTGGETQYF.

This chain connects TRBV6-6 to TRBJ1-5, with 9 bases identical to TRBD1. Germline V gene data show CDR1 as MNHNY and CDR2 as SVGAGI (reference sequence). Unmatched junction bases numbered 4, after V lost 4 bases and J lost 3 bases. The CDR3 runs 15 residues. The CDR3 DNA reads as TGTGCCAGCAGTTTAGGGACAGGGAACAATCAGCCCCAGCATTTT. This translates into CASSLGTGNNQPQHF.

The chain carries TRBV7-9 and TRBJ2-1; D perhaps matches TRBD1 (5 bases). V lost 3 bases, J lost 7 bases, and 13 bases lay in between. Germline assignment: CDR1 SEHNR and CDR2 FQNEAQ (reference sequence). The CDR3 is 14 residues long. The CDR3 spells CASSFLDSGNEQFF. The CDR3 DNA reads as TGTGCCAGCAGCTTTCTCGACTCAGGGAATGAGCAGTTCTTC.

V and J are TRBV6-5 and TRBJ1-6, with a weak D call TRBD1 (6 bases). CDR3 length: 15 residues. Germline loops: CDR1 MNHEY, CDR2 SVGAGI. Deletions cut 6 bases from V and 10 bases from J, with 19 bases between. CDR3 protein: CASSPGGGEGSPLHF. The CDR3 DNA follows: TGTGCCAGCAGCCCGGGAGGGGGGGAGGGATCACCCCTCCACTTT.

The genes are TRBV5-1 and TRBJ2-5; D unresolved. This CDR3 contains 13 residues. Germline CDR1 SGHRS, CDR2 YFSETQ. Trimming pared 1 base from V and 2 bases from J, leaving 6 bases between. The CDR3 spells CASSLWPQETQYF. The DNA of the CDR3 is TGCGCCAGCAGCTTGTGGCCACAAGAGACCCAGTACTTC.

This chain links TRBV10-2 with TRBJ2-1, with 8 bases fitting TRBD2. Germline-derived CDR1 and CDR2 are WSHSY and SAAADI. V trimming: 7 bases; J trimming: 7 bases; junction bases outside the gene matches: 12. This CDR3 has 15 residues. In DNA, the CDR3 is TGCGCCAGCACCCCGACGGGAGGGCTTTGGAATGAGCAGTTCTTC. It encodes CASTPTGGLWNEQFF.